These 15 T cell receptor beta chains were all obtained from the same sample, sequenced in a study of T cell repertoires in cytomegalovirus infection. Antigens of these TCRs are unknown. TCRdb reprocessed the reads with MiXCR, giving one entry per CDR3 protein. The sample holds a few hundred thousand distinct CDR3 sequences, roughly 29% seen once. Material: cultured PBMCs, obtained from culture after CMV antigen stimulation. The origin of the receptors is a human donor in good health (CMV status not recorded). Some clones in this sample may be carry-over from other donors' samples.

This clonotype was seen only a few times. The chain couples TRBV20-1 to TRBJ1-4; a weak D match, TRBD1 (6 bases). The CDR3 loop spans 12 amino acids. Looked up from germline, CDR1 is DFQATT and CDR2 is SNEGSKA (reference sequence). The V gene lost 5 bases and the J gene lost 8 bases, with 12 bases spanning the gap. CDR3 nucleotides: TGCAGTGCTGGGGTAGGGGGGGAAAAACTGTTTTTT. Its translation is CSAGVGGEKLFF.

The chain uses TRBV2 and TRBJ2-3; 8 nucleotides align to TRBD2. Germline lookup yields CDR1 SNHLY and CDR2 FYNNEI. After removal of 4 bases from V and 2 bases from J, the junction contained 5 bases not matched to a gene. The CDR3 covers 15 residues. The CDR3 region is CASSGVAGNTDTQYF. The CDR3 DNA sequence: TGTGCCAGCAGTGGGGTAGCGGGAAACACAGATACGCAGTATTTT.

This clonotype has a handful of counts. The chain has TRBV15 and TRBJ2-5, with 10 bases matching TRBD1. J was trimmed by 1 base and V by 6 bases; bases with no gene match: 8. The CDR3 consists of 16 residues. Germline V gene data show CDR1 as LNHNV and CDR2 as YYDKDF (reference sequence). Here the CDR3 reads CATRLRDRGGQETQYF. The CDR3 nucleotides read TGTGCCACCAGGCTCCGGGACAGGGGTGGCCAAGAGACCCAGTACTTC. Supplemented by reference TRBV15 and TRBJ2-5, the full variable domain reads DAMVIQNPRYQVTQFGKPVTLSCSQTLNHNVMYWYQQKSSQAPKLLFHYYDKDFNNEADTPDNFQSRRPNTSFCFLDIRSPGLGDTAMYLCATRLRDRGGQETQYFGPGTRLLVL.

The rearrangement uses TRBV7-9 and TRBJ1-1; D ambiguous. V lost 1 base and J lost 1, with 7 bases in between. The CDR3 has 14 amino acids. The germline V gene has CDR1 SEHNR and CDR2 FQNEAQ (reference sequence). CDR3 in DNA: TGTGCCAGCAGCTTAGGGCGGAAGAACACTGAAGCTTTCTTT. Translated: CASSLGRKNTEAFF.

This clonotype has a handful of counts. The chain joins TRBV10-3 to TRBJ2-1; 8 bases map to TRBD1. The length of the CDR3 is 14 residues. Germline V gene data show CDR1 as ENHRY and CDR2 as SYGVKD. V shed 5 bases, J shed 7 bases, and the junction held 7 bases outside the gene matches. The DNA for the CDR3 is TGTGCCATCAGTTCAGACAGGGGTAAAAATGAGCAGTTCTTC. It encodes CAISSDRGKNEQFF.

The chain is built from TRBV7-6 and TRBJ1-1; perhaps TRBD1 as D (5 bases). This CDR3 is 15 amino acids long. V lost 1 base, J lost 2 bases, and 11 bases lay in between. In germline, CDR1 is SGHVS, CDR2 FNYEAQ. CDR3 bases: TGTGCCAGCAGCTTAGAAGGGGTCCCTAACACTGAAGCTTTCTTT. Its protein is CASSLEGVPNTEAFF. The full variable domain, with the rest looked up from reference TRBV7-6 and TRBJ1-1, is GAGVSQSPRYKVTKRGQDVALRCDPISGHVSLYWYRQALGQGPEFLTYFNYEAQQDKSGLPNDRFSAERPEGSISTLTIQRTEQRDSAMYRCASSLEGVPNTEAFFGQGTRLTVV.

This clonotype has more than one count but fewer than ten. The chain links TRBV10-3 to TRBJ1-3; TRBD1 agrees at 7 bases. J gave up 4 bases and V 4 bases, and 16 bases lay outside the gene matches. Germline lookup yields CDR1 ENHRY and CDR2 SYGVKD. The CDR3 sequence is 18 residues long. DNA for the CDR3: TGTGCCATCAGTGCGTCTCCGGGACAGTGGTCTTTAGGAAACACCATATATTTT. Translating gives CAISASPGQWSLGNTIYF.

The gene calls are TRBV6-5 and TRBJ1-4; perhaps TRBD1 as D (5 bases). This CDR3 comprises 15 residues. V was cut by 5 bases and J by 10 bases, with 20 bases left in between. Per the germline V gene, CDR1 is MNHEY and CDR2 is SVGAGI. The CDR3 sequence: CASSPGQPGHGKLFF. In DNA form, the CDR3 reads TGTGCCAGCAGTCCCGGACAACCCGGCCACGGAAAACTGTTTTTT.

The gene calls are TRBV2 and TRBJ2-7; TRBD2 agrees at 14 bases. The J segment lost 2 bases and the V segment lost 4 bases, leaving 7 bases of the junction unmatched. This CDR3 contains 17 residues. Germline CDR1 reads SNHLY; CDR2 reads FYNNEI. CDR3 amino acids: CASSGGTSGRRAYEQYF. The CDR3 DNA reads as TGTGCCAGCAGTGGTGGGACTAGCGGGAGAAGGGCCTACGAGCAGTACTTC.

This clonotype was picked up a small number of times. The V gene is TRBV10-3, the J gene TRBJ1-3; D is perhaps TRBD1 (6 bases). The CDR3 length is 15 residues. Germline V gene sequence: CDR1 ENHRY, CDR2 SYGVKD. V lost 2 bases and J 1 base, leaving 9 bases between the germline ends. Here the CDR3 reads CAISEGTFSGNTIYF. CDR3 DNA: TGTGCCATCAGTGAGGGGACATTTTCTGGAAACACCATATATTTT.

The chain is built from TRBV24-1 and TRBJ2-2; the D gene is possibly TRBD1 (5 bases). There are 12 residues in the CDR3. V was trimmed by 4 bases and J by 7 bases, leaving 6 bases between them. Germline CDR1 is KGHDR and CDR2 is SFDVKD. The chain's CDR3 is CATSEGVGELFF. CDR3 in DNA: TGTGCCACCAGTGAAGGGGTCGGGGAGCTGTTTTTT.

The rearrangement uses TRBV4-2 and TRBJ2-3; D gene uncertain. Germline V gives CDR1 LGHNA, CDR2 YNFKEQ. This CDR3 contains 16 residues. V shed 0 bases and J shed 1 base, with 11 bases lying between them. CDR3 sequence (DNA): TGTGCCAGCAGCCAAGAACTATCCGCCCGCACAGATACGCAGTATTTT. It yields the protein CASSQELSARTDTQYF.

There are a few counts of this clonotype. The CDR3 region is CAISDHGQGQETQYF. The CDR3 bases are TGTGCCATCAGTGACCATGGACAGGGCCAAGAGACCCAGTACTTC. The genes are TRBV10-3 and TRBJ2-5; 8 nucleotides line up with TRBD1. CDR1 and CDR2 (germline): ENHRY, SYGVKD. This CDR3 has 15 amino acids. V shed 3 bases, J shed 1 base, and the junction held 4 bases outside the gene matches.

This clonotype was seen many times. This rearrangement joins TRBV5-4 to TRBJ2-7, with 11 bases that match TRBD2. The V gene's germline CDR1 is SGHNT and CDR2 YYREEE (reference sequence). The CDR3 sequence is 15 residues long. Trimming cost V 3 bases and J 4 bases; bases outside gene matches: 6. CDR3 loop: CASSSRASGGYEQYF. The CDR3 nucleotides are TGTGCCAGCAGCTCGAGGGCTAGCGGGGGGTACGAGCAGTACTTC.

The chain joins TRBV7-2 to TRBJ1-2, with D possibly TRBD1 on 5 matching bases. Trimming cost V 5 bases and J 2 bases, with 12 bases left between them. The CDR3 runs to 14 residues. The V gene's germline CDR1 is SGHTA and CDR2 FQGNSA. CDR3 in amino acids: CASSKTVTNYGYTF. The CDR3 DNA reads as TGTGCCAGCAGCAAGACAGTAACGAACTATGGCTACACCTTC.